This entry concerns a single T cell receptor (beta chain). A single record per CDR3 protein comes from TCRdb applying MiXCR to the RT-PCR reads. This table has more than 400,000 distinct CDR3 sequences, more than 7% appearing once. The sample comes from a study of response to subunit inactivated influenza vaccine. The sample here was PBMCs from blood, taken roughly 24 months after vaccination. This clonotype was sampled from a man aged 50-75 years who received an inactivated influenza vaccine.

CDR3: CASSLEFSGNTQYF. DNA for the CDR3: TGCGCCAGCAGCTTGGAGTTTTCCGGGAATACGCAGTATTTT. The V and J genes are TRBV5-1 and TRBJ2-3; a weak D match, TRBD2 (5 bases). The CDR3 spans 14 residues. The germline V gene has CDR1 SGHRS and CDR2 YFSETQ. Trimming shortened V by 0 bases and J by 7 bases, and 12 bases separated the two germline ends.